These 9 T cell receptor beta chains were sequenced from one sample in a study of response to subunit inactivated influenza vaccine. TCRdb re-analysed the RT-PCR reads in MiXCR, keeping a single row per CDR3 protein. The data show about 500,000 distinct CDR3 sequences, approximately 15% seen once. This sample comprised CD4+ T cells sorted from PBMCs, obtained roughly 24 months after vaccination. These receptors were collected from a man between 50 and 70 years old who received an inactivated influenza vaccine.

This clonotype was seen at least ten times. The chain joins TRBV18 to TRBJ2-7; D gene uncertain. Germline V gives CDR1 KGHSH, CDR2 LQKENI. The CDR3 is made up of 11 amino acids. V lost 8 bases and J lost 3, with 8 bases in between. This chain's CDR3 is CASSPGYEQYF. The CDR3 DNA is TGTGCCAGCAGCCCGGGCTACGAGCAGTACTTC.

This clonotype was seen a handful of times. The chain combines TRBV5-1 with TRBJ1-5; a possible D gene is TRBD1 (6 bases). Germline V gene lookup returns CDR1 SGHRS and CDR2 YFSETQ. This CDR3 has 13 amino acids. Trimming removed 4 bases at V and 7 bases at J, with 12 bases between. This CDR3 is CASSETGEQPQHF. In DNA, the CDR3 is TGCGCCAGCAGCGAGACAGGAGAACAGCCCCAGCATTTT. The variable domain in full, completed from reference TRBV5-1 and TRBJ1-5, reads KAGVTQTPRYLIKTRGQQVTLSCSPISGHRSVSWYQQTPGQGLQFLFEYFSETQRNKGNFPGRFSGRQFSNSRSEMNVSTLELGDSALYLCASSETGEQPQHFGDGTRLSIL.

The chain recombines TRBV24-1 with TRBJ2-3, with a possible D match to TRBD2 (6 bases). CDR1 KGHDR and CDR2 SFDVKD come from the germline V gene. CDR3 length: 15 residues. V shed 6 bases and J shed 1 base, with 13 bases lying between them. The CDR3 nucleotides are TGTGCCACCAGTCACTCGGGAGAGGGCACAGATACGCAGTATTTT. It specifies CATSHSGEGTDTQYF.

Points on this clonotype: One end of the junction does not line up with germline, which may come from a read error. V is TRBV7-9 and J is TRBJ2-1; 12 nucleotides match TRBD2. This CDR3 has 14 amino acids. In germline, CDR1 is SEHNR, CDR2 FQNEAQ (reference sequence). CDR3 bases: TGTGCCAGCTCACTAGCGGGGGGACACAATGAGCAGTCCTTC. This translates into CASSLAGGHNEQSF.

The rearrangement links TRBV19 to TRBJ2-3; a possible D gene is TRBD2 (6 bases). CDR3 length: 12 amino acids. Germline loops: CDR1 LNHDA, CDR2 SQIVND (reference sequence). Deletions cut 4 bases from V and 8 bases from J, with 10 bases between. The CDR3 coding sequence is TGTGCCAGTAGTAAGGAGGGGCTTACGCAGTATTTT. Residues: CASSKEGLTQYF.

This clonotype has only a few counts. V usage is TRBV5-6 and J usage is TRBJ2-3, with D perhaps matching TRBD2 (6 bases). The CDR3 loop spans 13 amino acids. V was clipped by 0 bases and J by 8 bases, with 10 bases between them. Per germline, CDR1 SGHDT and CDR2 YYEEEE. The CDR3, as DNA: TGTGCCAGCAGCTTGGCCTTAGCGGTTACGCAGTATTTT. Residues: CASSLALAVTQYF.

Of note for this clonotype: This sequence may be a read error, since a much larger clone differs from it by one base. The chain carries TRBV20-1 and TRBJ2-7; maybe TRBD2 (5 bases). The germline V gene has CDR1 DFQATT and CDR2 SNEGSKA (reference sequence). Trimming shortened V by 4 bases and J by 1 base, and 17 bases separated the two germline ends. The CDR3 is made up of 15 amino acids. Written as DNA, the CDR3 is TGCAGTGCTAACCTCCTGGGCTGGAGGTCCTACGAGCAGTACTTC. It yields the protein CSANLLGWRSYEQYF.

There are many counts of this clonotype. The chain couples TRBV5-1 to TRBJ1-6, with D perhaps TRBD1 (6 bases). Trimming shortened V by 4 bases and J by 6 bases, and 11 bases separated the two germline ends. The CDR3 length is 14 residues. Germline V CDR1 and CDR2: SGHRS, YFSETQ. CDR3 sequence (DNA): TGCGCCAGCAGCGCTGACAGGAGTAATTCACCCCTCCACTTT. It encodes CASSADRSNSPLHF.

Only a few counts were recorded for this clonotype. The chain uses TRBV7-2 and TRBJ1-3; no firm D call. The CDR3 has 16 amino acids. The germline CDR1 and CDR2 sequences are SGHTA and FQGNSA. V lost 4 bases, J lost 0 bases, and 13 bases lay in between. Here the CDR3 DNA reads TGTGCCAGCAGCTCAGAGGCCCCACGCTCTGGAAACACCATATATTTT. It is translated as CASSSEAPRSGNTIYF. Full variable domain (rest looked up from reference TRBV7-2 and TRBJ1-3): GAGVSQSPSNKVTEKGKDVELRCDPISGHTALYWYRQSLGQGLEFLIYFQGNSAPDKSGLPSDRFSAERTGGSVSTLTIQRTQQEDSAVYLCASSSEAPRSGNTIYFGEGSWLTVV.